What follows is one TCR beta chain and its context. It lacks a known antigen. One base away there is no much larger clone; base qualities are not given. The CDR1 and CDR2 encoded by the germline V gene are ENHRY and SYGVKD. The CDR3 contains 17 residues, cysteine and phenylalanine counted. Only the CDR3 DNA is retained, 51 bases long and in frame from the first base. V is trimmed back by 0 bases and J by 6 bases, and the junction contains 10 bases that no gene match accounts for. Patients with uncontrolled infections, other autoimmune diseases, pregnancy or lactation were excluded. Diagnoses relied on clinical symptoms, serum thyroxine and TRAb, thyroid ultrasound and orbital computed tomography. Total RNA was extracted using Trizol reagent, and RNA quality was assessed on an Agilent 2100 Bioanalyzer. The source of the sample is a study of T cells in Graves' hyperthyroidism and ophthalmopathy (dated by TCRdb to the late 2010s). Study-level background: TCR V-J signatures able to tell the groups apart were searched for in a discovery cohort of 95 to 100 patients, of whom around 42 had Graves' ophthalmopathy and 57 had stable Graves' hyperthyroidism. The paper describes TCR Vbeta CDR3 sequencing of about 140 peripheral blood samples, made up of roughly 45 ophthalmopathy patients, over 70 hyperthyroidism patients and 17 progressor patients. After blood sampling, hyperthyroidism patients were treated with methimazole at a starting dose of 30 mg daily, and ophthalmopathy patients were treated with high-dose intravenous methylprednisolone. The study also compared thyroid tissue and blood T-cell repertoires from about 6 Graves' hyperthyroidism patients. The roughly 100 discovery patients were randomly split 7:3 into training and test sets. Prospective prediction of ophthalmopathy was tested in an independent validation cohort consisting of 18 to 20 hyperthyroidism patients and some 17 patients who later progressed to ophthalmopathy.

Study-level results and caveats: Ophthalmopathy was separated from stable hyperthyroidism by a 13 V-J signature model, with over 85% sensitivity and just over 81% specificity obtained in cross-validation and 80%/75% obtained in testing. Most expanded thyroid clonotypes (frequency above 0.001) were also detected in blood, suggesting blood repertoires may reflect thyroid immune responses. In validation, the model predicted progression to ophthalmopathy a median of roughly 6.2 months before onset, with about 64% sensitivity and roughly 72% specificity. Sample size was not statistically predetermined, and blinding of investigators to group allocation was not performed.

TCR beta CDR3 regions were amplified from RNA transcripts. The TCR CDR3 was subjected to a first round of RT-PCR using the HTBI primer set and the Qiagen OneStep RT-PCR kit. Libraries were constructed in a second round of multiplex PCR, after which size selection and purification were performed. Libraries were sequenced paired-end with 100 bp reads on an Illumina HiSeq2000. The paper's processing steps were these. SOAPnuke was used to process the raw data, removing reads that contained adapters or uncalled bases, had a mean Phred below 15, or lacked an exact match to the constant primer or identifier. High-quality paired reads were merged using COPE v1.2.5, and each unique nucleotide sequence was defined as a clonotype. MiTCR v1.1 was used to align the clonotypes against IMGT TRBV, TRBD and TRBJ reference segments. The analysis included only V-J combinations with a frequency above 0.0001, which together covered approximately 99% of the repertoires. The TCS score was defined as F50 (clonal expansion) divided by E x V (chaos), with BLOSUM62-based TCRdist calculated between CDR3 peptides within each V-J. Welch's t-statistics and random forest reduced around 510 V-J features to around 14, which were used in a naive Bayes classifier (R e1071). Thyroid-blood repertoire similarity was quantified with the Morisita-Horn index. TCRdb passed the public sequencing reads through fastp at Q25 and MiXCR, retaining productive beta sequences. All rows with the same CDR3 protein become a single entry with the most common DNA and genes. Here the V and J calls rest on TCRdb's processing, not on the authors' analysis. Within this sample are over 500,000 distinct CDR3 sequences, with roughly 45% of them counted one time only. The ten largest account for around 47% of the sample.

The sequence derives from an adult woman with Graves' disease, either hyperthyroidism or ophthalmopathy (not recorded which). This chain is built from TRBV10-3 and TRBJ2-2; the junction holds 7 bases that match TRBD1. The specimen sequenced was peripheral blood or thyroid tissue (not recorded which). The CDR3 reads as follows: CAISESRSATGPGELFF. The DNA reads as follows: TGTGCCATCAGTGAGTCGAGGAGTGCGACAGGGCCCGGGGAGCTGTTTTTT.